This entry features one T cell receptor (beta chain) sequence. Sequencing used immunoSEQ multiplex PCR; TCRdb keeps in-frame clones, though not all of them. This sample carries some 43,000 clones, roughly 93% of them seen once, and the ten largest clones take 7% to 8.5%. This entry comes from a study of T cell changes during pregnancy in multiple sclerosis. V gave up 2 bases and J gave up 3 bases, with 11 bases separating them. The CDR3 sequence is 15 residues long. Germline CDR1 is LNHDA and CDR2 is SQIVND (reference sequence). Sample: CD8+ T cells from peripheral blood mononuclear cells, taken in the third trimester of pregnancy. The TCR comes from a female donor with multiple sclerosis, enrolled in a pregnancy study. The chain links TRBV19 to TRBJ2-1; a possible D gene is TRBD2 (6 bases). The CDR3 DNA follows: TGTGCCAGTAGTATATCCGGGAGCCTCTACAATGAGCAGTTCTTC. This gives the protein CASSISGSLYNEQFF.